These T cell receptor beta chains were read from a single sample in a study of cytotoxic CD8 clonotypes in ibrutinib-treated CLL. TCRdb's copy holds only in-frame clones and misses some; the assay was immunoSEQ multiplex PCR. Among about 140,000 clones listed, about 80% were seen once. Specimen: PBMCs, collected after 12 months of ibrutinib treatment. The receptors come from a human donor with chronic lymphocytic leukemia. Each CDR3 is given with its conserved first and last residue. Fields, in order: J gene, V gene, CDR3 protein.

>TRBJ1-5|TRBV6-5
CASTSGNQPQHF
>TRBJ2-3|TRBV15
CATTQATSTTDTQYF
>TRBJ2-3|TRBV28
CASSGRQGARADTQYF
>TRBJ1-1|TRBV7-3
CASSAGQNTEAFF
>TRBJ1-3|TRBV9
CASSVRASFSGNTIYF
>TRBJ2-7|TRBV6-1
CASREGTSRPEQYF
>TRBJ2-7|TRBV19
CASSGALYEQYF
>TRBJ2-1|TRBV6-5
CASSFGTSYNEQFF
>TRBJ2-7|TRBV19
CASSMGRAAYEQYF
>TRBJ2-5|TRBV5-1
CASSTRGLAGGWETQYF
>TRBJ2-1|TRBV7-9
CASSSVGGISYNEQFF
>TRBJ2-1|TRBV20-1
CSARNRDEQFF
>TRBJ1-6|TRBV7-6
CASSRAIEGSPLHF
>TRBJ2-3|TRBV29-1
CSVRTGTDTQYF
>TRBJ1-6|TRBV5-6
CASSFYSLRLSGSPLHF
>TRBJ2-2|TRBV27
CASSSPPTGYPGELFF
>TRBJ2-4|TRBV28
CASSLMEAVAKNIQYF
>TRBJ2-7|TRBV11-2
CASSSGTYEQYF
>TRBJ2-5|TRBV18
CASSPDQETQYF
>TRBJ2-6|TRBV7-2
CASSLFGANVLTF
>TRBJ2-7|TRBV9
CASSASSGAYEQYF
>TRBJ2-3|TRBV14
CASSQDGGTSTDTQYF
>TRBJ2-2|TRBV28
CASSPPHENTGELFF
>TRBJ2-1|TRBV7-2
CASSLTTGVNEQFF
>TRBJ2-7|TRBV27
CASSPPTGTNHEQYF
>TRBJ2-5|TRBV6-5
CASSLSRGQETQYF
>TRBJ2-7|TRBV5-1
CASSLVSGQGSYEQYF
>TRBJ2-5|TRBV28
CASSSLTGYQETQYF
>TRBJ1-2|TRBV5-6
CASSFGGAGYTF
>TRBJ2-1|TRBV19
CASNTADRGEQFF
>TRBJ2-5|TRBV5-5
CASSLSGGLQETQYF
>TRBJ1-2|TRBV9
CASSGGQGLYYGYTF
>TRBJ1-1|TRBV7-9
CASTLRAENTEAFF
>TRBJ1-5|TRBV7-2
CASSLWTGDQPQHF
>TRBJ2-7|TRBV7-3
CASSLKSGRGYEQYF
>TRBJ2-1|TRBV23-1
CASRGRKRRFF
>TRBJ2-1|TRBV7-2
CASSGTSVFDEQFF
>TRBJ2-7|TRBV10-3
CAISKGQGRSYEQYF
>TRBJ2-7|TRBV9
CASSVDGSEQYF
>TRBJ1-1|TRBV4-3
CASSQGGRGGMNTEAFF
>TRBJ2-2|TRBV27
CASSSRKLNTGELFF
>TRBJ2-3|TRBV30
CAWEAGVTDTQYF
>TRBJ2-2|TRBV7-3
CASSETGAGELFF
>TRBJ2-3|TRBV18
CASSPLGVGAQTDTQYF
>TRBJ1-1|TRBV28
CASSFFAGVGYTEAFF
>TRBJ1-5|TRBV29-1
CSVGVGLNQPQHF
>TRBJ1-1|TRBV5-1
CASTPWPTGNTEAFF
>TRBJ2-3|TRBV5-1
CASSFRDLGTDTQYF